These 6 T cell receptor beta chains were all obtained from the same sample, sequenced in a study of blood T cell repertoires in COVID-19. Measured with immunoSEQ multiplex PCR; TCRdb has only the in-frame clones, and not every one. This sample has about 200,000 clones, with around 89% found just once. Material for sequencing was PBMCs or T cells enriched from blood (not recorded which). The receptors stem from a man aged 25-45 years who had recovered from COVID-19.

The V and J genes are TRBV7-9 and TRBJ1-5, with TRBD1 as a possible D gene (5 bases). V shed 1 base and J shed 0 bases, with 7 bases lying between them. This CDR3 has 15 amino acids. Germline values: CDR1 SEHNR, CDR2 FQNEAQ (reference sequence). For the CDR3, the DNA is TGTGCCAGCAGCTTAGGACAGTATAGCAATCAGCCCCAGCATTTT. Encoded protein: CASSLGQYSNQPQHF.

The gene calls are TRBV27 and TRBJ2-7; D is undetermined. The germline gives CDR1 MNHEY, CDR2 SMNVEV (reference sequence). This CDR3 region has 14 residues. V was cut by 2 bases and J by 7 bases, with 15 bases left in between. The CDR3 spells CASSLQFPPFEQYF. The CDR3 DNA sequence: TGTGCCAGCAGTTTACAGTTTCCGCCGTTTGAGCAGTACTTC.

The chain carries TRBV10-1 and TRBJ2-2; D uncertain. CDR1 WNHNN and CDR2 SYGVQD come from the germline V gene (reference sequence). Trimming removed 0 bases at V and 5 bases at J, with 13 bases between. This CDR3 contains 16 residues. CDR3 amino acids: CASSESQSRSTGELFF. For the CDR3, the DNA is TGCGCCAGCAGTGAGTCGCAATCCAGGTCGACCGGGGAGCTGTTTTTT.

The table lists this clone with a count of one. The rearrangement uses TRBV30 and TRBJ1-2; TRBD1 aligns across 8 bases. The CDR3 has 12 residues. Germline CDR1 is GTSNPN and CDR2 is SVGIG (reference sequence). Unmatched junction bases numbered 6, after V lost 4 bases and J lost 8 bases. The DNA for the CDR3 is TGTGCCTGGACGTTACAGGGGGAGGGCTACACCTTC. Its protein product is CAWTLQGEGYTF.

J is TRBJ2-2 and V is TRBV6-2 or TRBV6-3, with D perhaps matching TRBD1 (5 bases). CDR1 is MNHEY, CDR2 SVGEGT, per germline. V was trimmed by 0 bases and J by 5 bases, leaving 16 bases between them. The CDR3 length is 17 residues. The CDR3 coding sequence is TGTGCCAGCAGTTACTCGTTCGGTCAGGGTTGGACCGGGGAGCTGTTTTTT. Translation: CASSYSFGQGWTGELFF.

The chain recombines TRBV28 with TRBJ1-5, with a possible D match to TRBD1 (5 bases). The germline V and J ends were trimmed by 6 bases and 2 bases, with 14 bases remaining between them. The CDR3 is made up of 15 amino acids. The V gene's germline CDR1 is MDHEN and CDR2 SYDVKM. The chain's CDR3 is CASSPRGGGNQPQHF. CDR3 nucleotides: TGTGCCAGCAGCCCGCGGGGAGGGGGCAATCAGCCCCAGCATTTT.